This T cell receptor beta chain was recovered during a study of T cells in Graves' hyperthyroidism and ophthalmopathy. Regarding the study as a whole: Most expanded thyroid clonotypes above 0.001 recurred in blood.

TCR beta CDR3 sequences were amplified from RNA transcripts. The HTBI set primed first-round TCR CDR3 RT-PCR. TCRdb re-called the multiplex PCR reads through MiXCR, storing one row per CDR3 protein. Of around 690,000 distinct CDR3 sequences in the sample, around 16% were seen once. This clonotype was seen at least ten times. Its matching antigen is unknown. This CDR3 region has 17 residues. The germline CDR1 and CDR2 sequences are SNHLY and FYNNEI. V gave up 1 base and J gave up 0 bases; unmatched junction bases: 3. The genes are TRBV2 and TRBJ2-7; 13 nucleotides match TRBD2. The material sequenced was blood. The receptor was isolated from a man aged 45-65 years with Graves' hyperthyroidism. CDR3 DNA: TGTGCCAGCAGTGAAGGACTAGCGGGAGGTACCTCCTACGAGCAGTACTTC. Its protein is CASSEGLAGGTSYEQYF.